The 20 T cell receptor beta chains in this list originate from one sample, sequenced in a study of T cells in localized non-small cell lung cancer. Libraries were prepared by immunoSEQ multiplex PCR; TCRdb keeps only in-frame clonotypes and omits some of them. The sample yields 75,000 to 80,000 clones, 70% to 90% seen once. This specimen was peripheral blood, taken before any cancer treatment. The receptor source for this set is a female donor older than 55 with stage I lung adenocarcinoma.

The V call is TRBV18, the J call TRBJ2-7; TRBD2 might be the D (5 bases). The CDR3 is made up of 14 amino acids. Germline V lookup: CDR1 KGHSH, CDR2 LQKENI. V lost 3 bases and J lost 0, with 9 bases in between. CDR3 in amino acids: CASSPRGFSYEQYF. The CDR3 coding sequence is TGTGCCAGCTCACCGCGCGGGTTCTCCTACGAGCAGTACTTC.

The CDR3 here is CASSFWTGGVGTEAFF. CDR3 bases: TGTGCCAGCAGTTTCTGGACAGGGGGCGTAGGGACTGAAGCTTTCTTT. The rearrangement joins TRBV6-5 to TRBJ1-1; 11 bases are a match to TRBD1. The CDR3 length is 16 residues. The germline V gene encodes CDR1 MNHEY and CDR2 SVGAGI. V dropped 4 bases and J dropped 5; count of bases not matched to a gene: 9.

The chain couples TRBV9 to TRBJ2-1, with TRBD2 as a possible D gene (6 bases). The CDR3 length is 16 residues. Germline-derived CDR1 and CDR2 are SGDLS and YYNGEE. V was cut by 0 bases and J by 0 bases, with 10 bases left in between. The CDR3 sequence is CASSVDAGSSYNEQFF. CDR3 in DNA: TGTGCCAGCAGCGTAGACGCGGGAAGCTCCTACAATGAGCAGTTCTTC.

This chain connects TRBV4-2 to TRBJ1-2; D unresolved. The CDR3 runs 13 residues. CDR1 and CDR2 (germline): LGHNA, YNFKEQ. V lost 0 bases and J lost 8, with 10 bases in between. The CDR3 DNA reads as TGTGCCAGCAGCCAAGAAACACAGTCGGGCTACACCTTC. This codes for CASSQETQSGYTF.

V is TRBV5-1 and J is TRBJ1-1; 7 nucleotides align to TRBD1. V gave up 2 bases and J gave up 8 bases; unmatched junction bases: 6. The CDR3 is made up of 13 amino acids. Germline CDR1 is SGHRS and CDR2 is YFSETQ. This chain's CDR3 is CASSFGDRAEAFF. DNA of the CDR3: TGCGCCAGCAGCTTCGGGGACAGAGCCGAAGCTTTCTTT.

The gene calls are TRBV7-8 and TRBJ2-7; no definite D call. The CDR3 runs 15 residues. V lost 1 base and J lost 1, with 11 bases in between. Germline V gene data show CDR1 as SGHVS and CDR2 as FQNEAQ. The CDR3 region is CASSLGRAVSYEQYF. In DNA form, the CDR3 reads TGTGCCAGCAGCTTAGGTCGGGCCGTATCCTACGAGCAGTACTTC.

The rearrangement joins TRBV6-6 to TRBJ2-7; D not resolved. The germline V and J ends were trimmed by 6 bases and 3 bases, with 18 bases remaining between them. The germline V gene has CDR1 MNHNY and CDR2 SVGAGI (reference sequence). The CDR3 has 15 amino acids. The CDR3 here is CASSFAGPSDYEQYF. The CDR3 DNA reads as TGTGCCAGCAGCTTTGCCGGCCCATCGGACTACGAGCAGTACTTC.

This chain links TRBV18 with TRBJ2-7; 9 bases fit TRBD1. This CDR3 has 16 residues. V shed 3 bases, J shed 3 bases, and the junction held 9 bases outside the gene matches. Germline V CDR1 and CDR2: KGHSH, LQKENI. The DNA for the CDR3 is TGTGCCAGCTCACCTTCAACAGGGGGCATCGGCTACGAGCAGTACTTC. Encoded protein: CASSPSTGGIGYEQYF.

The chain uses TRBV5-8 and TRBJ2-6; 7 nucleotides line up with TRBD1. Germline V gene lookup returns CDR1 SGHTS and CDR2 YDEGEE. The CDR3 consists of 19 residues. V lost 7 bases and J lost 2; bases outside the gene matches: 18. The DNA for the CDR3 is TGTGCCAGCGTCCCGAGAGGGGGCGCGGTAGTGGCTGGGGCCAACGTCCTGACTTTC. Translating gives CASVPRGGAVVAGANVLTF. Combining the CDR3 with reference TRBV5-8 and TRBJ2-6 gives the whole variable domain EAGVTQSPTHLIKTRGQQATLRCSPISGHTSVYWYQQALGLGLQFLLWYDEGEERNRGNFPPRFSGRQFPNYSSELNVNALELEDSALYLCASVPRGGAVVAGANVLTFGAGSRLTVL.

J is TRBJ2-7 and V is TRBV5-6; TRBD1 matches 7 bases. The V gene's germline CDR1 is SGHDT and CDR2 YYEEEE. V was clipped by 5 bases and J by 2 bases; unmatched bases: 7. This CDR3 is built from 14 residues. The CDR3 spells CASRTEGATYEQYF. The CDR3 DNA reads as TGTGCCAGCAGAACCGAGGGGGCGACCTACGAGCAGTACTTC.

The chain recombines TRBV6-4 with TRBJ1-2; D is undetermined. This CDR3 is built from 14 residues. Per the germline V gene, CDR1 is MRHNA and CDR2 is SNTAGT. Trimming removed 0 bases at V and 3 bases at J, with 8 bases between. This CDR3 reads CASSDSAGDYGYTF. The CDR3 DNA is TGTGCCAGCAGTGACTCGGCAGGTGACTATGGCTACACCTTC.

The sample holds a few counts of this clone. J is TRBJ1-6 and V is TRBV19; D remains ambiguous. With 3 bases removed from V and 5 bases from J, the gap between germline ends came to 14 bases. The length of the CDR3 is 16 residues. Germline V gene lookup returns CDR1 LNHDA and CDR2 SQIVND (reference sequence). CDR3 bases: TGTGCCAGTAGTATCTCTGCCCAGGCCCATAATTCACCCCTCCACTTT. Residues: CASSISAQAHNSPLHF.

The J gene is TRBJ2-7, the V gene TRBV19; 8 bases fit TRBD1. Germline trimming cut 4 bases from V and 4 bases from J; bases unmatched to any gene: 12. The CDR3 covers 16 residues. Germline CDR1 LNHDA, CDR2 SQIVND (reference sequence). This CDR3 is CASSTQGGDRIYEQYF. The CDR3 nucleotides read TGTGCCAGTAGTACCCAGGGTGGGGACAGGATATACGAGCAGTACTTC.

The V gene is TRBV5-1, the J gene TRBJ2-1, with TRBD1 identical over 10 bases. V gave up 6 bases and J gave up 6 bases; unmatched junction bases: 9. CDR3 size: 15 residues. Germline V gene sequence: CDR1 SGHRS, CDR2 YFSETQ. The CDR3 region is CASTGQGVGGNEQFF. The CDR3 DNA reads TGCGCCAGCACCGGACAGGGGGTAGGAGGCAATGAGCAGTTCTTC.

The chain employs TRBV18 and TRBJ1-2; D is possibly TRBD1 (5 bases). CDR3 length: 13 residues. Germline CDR1 and CDR2: KGHSH and LQKENI. With 3 bases removed from V and 2 bases from J, the gap between germline ends came to 7 bases. CDR3 protein: CASSPTVNYGYTF. The DNA for the CDR3 is TGTGCCAGCTCACCGACAGTGAACTATGGCTACACCTTC.

The chain carries TRBV4-3 and TRBJ1-1; possibly TRBD1 for D (5 bases). The germline V gene encodes CDR1 LGHNA and CDR2 YSLEER. This CDR3 is 12 amino acids long. The V end lost 4 bases, the J end lost 8 bases, and 11 bases lay between the germline ends. CDR3 amino acids: CASSPGTAEAFF. The CDR3 region has the DNA TGCGCCAGCAGCCCGGGGACCGCGGAAGCTTTCTTT.

The chain is built from TRBV7-2 and TRBJ1-1; TRBD1 matches 7 bases. In germline, CDR1 is SGHTA, CDR2 FQGNSA. The CDR3 has 15 residues. Trimming cost V 2 bases and J 1 base; bases outside gene matches: 4. The CDR3 DNA follows: TGTGCCAGCAGCTTAAGCGGGACAGCGAACACTGAAGCTTTCTTT. This translates into CASSLSGTANTEAFF.

The V call is TRBV19, the J call TRBJ2-5, with 11 bases matching TRBD2. Per the germline V gene, CDR1 is LNHDA and CDR2 is SQIVND (reference sequence). The V segment lost 6 bases and the J segment 3 bases; nucleotides outside the gene matches: 0. The CDR3 runs to 13 residues. CDR3 nucleotides: TGTGCCAGTAGACTAGCGGGAGAAGAGACCCAGTACTTC. It encodes CASRLAGEETQYF. Full variable domain (remainder filled in from reference TRBV19 and TRBJ2-5): DGGITQSPKYLFRKEGQNVTLSCEQNLNHDAMYWYRQDPGQGLRLIYYSQIVNDFQKGDIAEGYSVSREKKESFPLTVTSAQKNPTAFYLCASRLAGEETQYFGPGTRLLVL.

The rearrangement uses TRBV7-9 and TRBJ1-2, with 7 bases fitting TRBD1. The CDR3 runs to 12 residues. The V and J ends lost 4 bases and 14 bases, in that order; junction bases with no gene match: 10. Germline assignment: CDR1 SEHNR and CDR2 FQNEAQ (reference sequence). CDR3 in amino acids: CASSSLDPGGTF. For the CDR3, the DNA is TGTGCCAGCAGCTCACTTGACCCAGGGGGAACCTTC.

This clone appeared many times. DNA for the CDR3: TGTGCCAGCAGTGAAGCGCGAGCGGGAGGTGAGCAGTTCTTC. Protein: CASSEARAGGEQFF. This chain connects TRBV2 to TRBJ2-1; TRBD2 aligns across 9 bases. V shed 0 bases and J 9 bases; nucleotides not matched to a gene: 3. The CDR3 extends over 14 amino acids. The germline V gene has CDR1 SNHLY and CDR2 FYNNEI.